The source of this T cell receptor beta chain is a study of blood T cell repertoires in COVID-19. The repertoire was sequenced with immunoSEQ multiplex PCR; TCRdb's copy has only in-frame clones and lacks some. The sample lists tens of thousands of clones, about 80% occurring once. Trimming left V 3 bases short and J 7 bases short, with 10 bases between. Germline V gives CDR1 SGHTA, CDR2 FQGNSA. The length of the CDR3 is 14 residues. This rearrangement joins TRBV7-2 to TRBJ1-6, with D uncertain. The material sequenced was peripheral blood. The sequence was obtained from a man between 45 and 60 years old with COVID-19, enrolled during active disease. The CDR3 DNA reads as TGTGCCAGCAGCTTGACTCTGGCAAATTCACCCCTCCACTTT. Translated: CASSLTLANSPLHF.